This T cell receptor beta chain was captured in a study of cytomegalovirus exposure and HLA in healthy donors (dated by TCRdb to about 2017). Regarding the research as a whole: In an earlier analysis of under 600 of the donors, 276 Gb of sequence data and 95 million to 130 million unique TCR beta sequences from roughly 180 million T cells were reported. An early release covering over 500 HLA-typed donors comprised around 300 gigabases of sequencing data and 85 million or so unique TCR sequences. Among the approximately 430 genotyped donors, around 81% belonged to the genetic ancestry cluster associated with self-reported Caucasian donors. The study aimed to test whether signatures of past pathogen exposure could be identified by cataloging public T cell receptors. The T cell repertoires of around 670 subjects were profiled by immunosequencing and related to cytomegalovirus serostatus. Along with the approximately 670-subject first cohort, a separate validation cohort of over a hundred different subjects was used. The study combined high-throughput TCR immunosequencing, statistical association of individual TCRs with disease status, and machine learning to predict cytomegalovirus infection status. To study patterns of TCR occurrence, a later analysis re-analyzed previously published TCR beta repertoires from 650 to 750 donors and added high-resolution HLA genotyping. The later analysis used no new phenotypic data to find candidate immune exposures, relying instead on TCR beta sequences and their occurrence across donors. In an earlier analysis of around 540 of the donors, high-throughput TCR beta sequencing was used to judge whether each TCR beta V gene segment behaved as functional or pseudogenic. Donor age, sex, ethnicity and CMV serostatus were compiled alongside the repertoire data. Genome-wide SNP genotypes for about 60% of the roughly 700 donors were used in a later genetic analysis, which treated that subset as a discovery cohort. All discovery cohort repertoires had been generated using a single sequencing platform. Both class I and class II loci were covered by HLA typing, at four-digit resolution. Typing coverage differed by locus: A, B, C, DRB1 and DQB1 were typed in roughly 620-630 donors, DQA1 in 500 to 550, DPA1 in 600 to 610, and DPB1 in 400 to 490. About five DR-DQ haplotypes were handled as single units for association and clustering, since linkage in the cohort was strong. Across some 400 genotyped donors of the cohort, an average of about 200,000 unique TCR beta nucleotide sequences per donor were sequenced, and roughly 20% of those sequences were non-productive. What the research found in general, with its limitations: Only TCR beta chains were sequenced in this cohort, and the absence of alpha or paired-chain data limited detectable features. The 87-base-pair reads could not distinguish some IMGT-functional V segments, including TRBV6-2 and TRBV6-3, so those segments were excluded. A further reported finding was that TCR beta sequences accurately predicted the HLA-A and HLA-B alleles for most subjects in the first cohort. In a later analysis, TCR association rates were found to vary across HLA loci, with the most associated TCRs seen for DRB1 alleles and the fewest for HLA-C alleles. In a later analysis, several top co-occurrence clusters were reported to appear linked to parvovirus B19, influenza, CMV and Epstein-Barr virus. Roughly 15 rarely observed V segments, including chromosome 9 orphons, were excluded from the earlier analysis of 550 to 700 of the donors because counts were too low. Correlated functional status among segregating V segments might be attributable to linkage disequilibrium, but an unknown experimental factor could not be ruled out. Assigning TCR associations to individual alleles was difficult when HLA alleles, especially DR and DQ, strongly co-occurred. The classifier was reported to diagnose cytomegalovirus status with high specificity and sensitivity in both the original and validation cohorts. The presence/absence analyses assumed that sequencing depth was roughly uniform across donors, and that assumption may not be true. A later analysis associated 15,000 or so TCR beta sequences with specific HLA alleles at a false discovery rate of 0.05. An association between a missense DCLRE1C variant and V-gene and J-gene trimming of TCR beta chains was found in a later genetic analysis and replicated in an independent cohort. A few of the identified cytomegalovirus-associated TCR beta chains were confirmed in vitro to be specific for cytomegalovirus antigens. A later analysis found that HLA-associated TCR beta chains were more clonally expanded and had lower generation probabilities than equally common non-associated chains. Most TCR sequences were seen in very few donors, while some public TCRs were found in many individuals. According to a later analysis, most CMV-associated TCR beta chains appeared to be HLA-restricted, and the HLA associations seemed to be driven largely by CMV exposure. Because HLA typing was missing for some donors at each locus, association tests included only the typed subset. Compared with the 666-donor mean, donors in an Asian-associated ancestry cluster had fewer N-insertions in productive TCRs, according to a later genetic analysis. Immune exposure information for the cohort was limited to CMV serostatus. In an earlier analysis of several hundred of the donors, most TCR beta V segments were observed in productive rearrangements about 87% or about 30% of the time, broadly matching IMGT annotations. A group of highly shared sequence variants was considered likely to be a technical artifact of the sequencing pipeline. A total of 164 TCR beta chains were listed by the study as associated with cytomegalovirus. The authors suggested that the approach could potentially be generalized to other disease states and immunological phenotypes.

V is shortened by 1 base, J by 8 bases, and the region joining them spans 12 bases. According to the germline V gene, CDR1 reads SGHRS and CDR2 reads YFSETQ. The CDR3, from cysteine to phenylalanine, totals 14 residues. The only DNA kept is the CDR3, 42 bases in frame from the first base. The library was obtained by the immunoSEQ multiplex PCR assay. For the multiplex PCR, a mixture combining 60 forward primers for TCR Vbeta segments and 13 reverse primers for TCR Jbeta segments was used. The CDR3 region of rearranged TCR beta genes was amplified from genomic DNA by a multiplex PCR assay. The amplified TCR beta libraries were sequenced on the Illumina HiSeq System as 87-base-pair reads. As for how the authors treated the data: A later analysis counted approximately 74 million unique TCR beta chains across the 600 to 850 repertoires, and around 12 million of these chains were shared by at least two donors. To remove PCR and sequencing errors, raw reads were error-corrected and collapsed into unique sequences using a nearest-neighbor algorithm that merged closely related sequences. CDR3 sequences were aligned to IMGT reference sequences to assign V, D and J gene segments. For a sequence to be retained, a match of at least six nucleotides to both a V gene segment and a J gene segment was required. A rearrangement was called productive if the CDR3 had no stop codons and remained in frame with V and J, and every other rearrangement was called non-productive. Following IMGT convention, CDR3 was defined as the stretch from the second conserved V-encoded cysteine up to the conserved J-encoded phenylalanine. In an earlier analysis of some 550 of the donors, sequences lacking an unambiguous match to a single V gene segment were excluded. An earlier analysis of 587 of the donors called V segments functional above 56.7% productive rearrangements and segregating when the between-donor standard deviation exceeded 5%. A statistical classification framework was developed to diagnose cytomegalovirus status using the catalog of TCR beta chain sequences. In a later analysis, V and J genes were assigned by comparing TCR nucleotide sequences against IMGT/GENE-DB human TR gene sequences. The TCRdist pipeline was used in a later analysis to assign CDR3 sequences and most-parsimonious VDJ recombination scenarios. A later analysis defined each TCR beta chain by its CDR3 amino acid sequence plus V-gene family, and excluded reads lacking a unique V-gene family. In a later analysis, several hundred highly shared, low-generation-probability nucleotide sequences were removed to address suspected cross-contamination and a sequencing artifact. In a later analysis, a clonal expansion index for each public chain was calculated from normalized within-repertoire ranks of inferred template counts. In a later analysis, generation probabilities were computed using a VDJ recombination model fitted to out-of-frame rearrangements, and the results were checked against IGoR. In a later analysis, TCR-TCR, TCR-HLA and TCR-CMV co-occurrence was scored with hypergeometric tests, and a repertoire-size bias correction was applied to TCR pairs. A later analysis estimated false discovery rates by permuting HLA or CMV assignments 20 times. In a later analysis, co-occurring TCRs were grouped using DBSCAN, and TCRdist sequence similarity was added for clustering within HLA-allele-positive subsets. Repertoires with fewer than 30,000 or more than 120,000 public chains were left out of co-occurrence clustering, as were a handful of repertoires with anomalous nucleotide sharing. TCRdb took this table from immuneACCESS and kept in-frame rearrangements with V and J called. Such tables lack part of the clones; where checked against another copy, unresolved V genes explain under half of the gap, and the rest is unexplained. Clone size and the V and J calls come from that table; the DNA yielded D and trimming. This sample comprises 80,000 to 95,000 clones, about 63% of them detected only once. Jointly, the top ten make up 6% to 6.5% of the sample.

The cohort consisted of some 730 healthy bone marrow donors. All cohort members were sampled while nominally healthy, although unrecorded immune exposures were likely present. The donor was CMV seronegative and belonged to the group of under 400 seronegative cohort members. A peripheral blood sample was collected from each donor, and TCR beta sequencing was performed on peripheral blood mononuclear cells. Genomic DNA was extracted from the blood cell samples with the Qiagen DNeasy Blood Extraction Kit. A remark on this clone: The antigen it recognizes is unknown. Nothing much larger sits one base from this clone, and base qualities are not available.

The specimen was PBMCs. This TCR derives from a woman in her 30s in good health and CMV-seronegative. The chain joins TRBV5-1 to TRBJ2-2; the D gene is perhaps TRBD2, on 6 matching bases. The DNA sequence reads TGCGCCAGCAGCTTGTTCGGGGGTGCTGGGGAGCTGTTTTTT. This is translated as CASSLFGGAGELFF.